The clone carrying this TCR beta chain was counted many times. Antigen unknown. Relative to the germline gene, one junction end is altered; a read error may explain this. The source of the sample is a study of Graves' ophthalmopathy and Graves' hyperthyroidism. Background on the study: A follow-up of 18 months without ophthalmopathy meant that hyperthyroidism was stable. Study findings and constraints: The study's model predicted ophthalmopathy progression at around 70% sensitivity and about 72% specificity. Also, most clonotypes expanded in the thyroid above 0.001 frequency appeared in blood.

Germline V CDR1 and CDR2: SGHRS, YFSETQ. CDR3 size: 14 residues. Investigators amplified TCR beta CDR3 regions from RNA transcripts. Second-round multiplex PCR came after a first-round RT-PCR that employed HTBI primers. TCRdb recomputed calls from the multiplex PCR reads with MiXCR, one row per CDR3 protein. The sample includes 560,000 or so distinct CDR3 sequences, just under 40% of them seen just once. V is TRBV5-1 and J is TRBJ2-2; unclear D gene. The sample was peripheral blood or thyroid tissue (not recorded which). This clonotype originated in an adult man with Graves' hyperthyroidism. CDR3 amino acids: CASSLDSYTGELFF. The CDR3 DNA is TGTGCCAGCAGCTTAGACTCTTACACCGGGGAGCTGTTTTTT.